This T cell receptor beta chain was sequenced during a study of T cells after yellow fever vaccination. Study-level results: Primary-vaccination clones mostly resurfaced post-booster (nearly 97% CD4, 75% to 90% CD8). Abundant clonotypes from the bulk population could contaminate FACS-sorted repertoires.

For this clonotype: Its antigen is unidentified.

TCRdb reanalysed the 5' RACE reads using MiXCR and keeps one entry per CDR3 protein. Of under 600,000 distinct CDR3 sequences in the sample, approximately 13% were seen once. The CDR3 loop spans 12 amino acids. V lost 3 bases and J lost 8; bases outside the gene matches: 2. Germline V gives CDR1 SGDLS, CDR2 YYNGEE. This sequence was found in a man aged 25-40 years who received the YFV17D yellow fever vaccine. Material: PBMCs, obtained on the day of the yellow fever booster vaccination. This chain joins TRBV9 and TRBJ2-1, with 7 nucleotides matching TRBD2. The CDR3 nucleotides are TGTGCCAGCAGCGAAACTAGCGATGAGCAGTTCTTC. It is translated as CASSETSDEQFF.